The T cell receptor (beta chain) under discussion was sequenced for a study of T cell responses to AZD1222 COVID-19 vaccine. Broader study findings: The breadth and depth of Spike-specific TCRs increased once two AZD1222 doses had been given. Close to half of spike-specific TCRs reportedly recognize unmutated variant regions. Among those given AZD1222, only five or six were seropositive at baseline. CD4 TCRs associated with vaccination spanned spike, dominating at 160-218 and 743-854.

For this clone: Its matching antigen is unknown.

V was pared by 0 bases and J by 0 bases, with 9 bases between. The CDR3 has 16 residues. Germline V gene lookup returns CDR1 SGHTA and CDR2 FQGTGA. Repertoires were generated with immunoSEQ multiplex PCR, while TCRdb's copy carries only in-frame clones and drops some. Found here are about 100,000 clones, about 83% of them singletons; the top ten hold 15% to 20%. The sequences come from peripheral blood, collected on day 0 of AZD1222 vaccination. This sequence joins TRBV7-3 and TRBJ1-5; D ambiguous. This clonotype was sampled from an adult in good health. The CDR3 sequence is CASSLTRRYSNQPQHF. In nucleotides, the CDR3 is TGTGCCAGCAGCTTAACTCGTAGATATAGCAATCAGCCCCAGCATTTT.